This T cell receptor (beta chain) was identified during a study of CD8 T cells in ankylosing spondylitis. Study findings and constraints: Some motif variants had been reported before (in reactive arthritis synovial fluid and blood). Disease-linked clones reportedly showed significant enrichment in matched ankylosing spondylitis synovial fluid.

This clonotype was seen a handful of times. Antigen unknown. Quantitative 5'-RACE with molecular barcodes generated TCR beta libraries. Each CDR3 protein is one row after TCRdb ran MiXCR on the 5' RACE reads. Here the sample spans 150,000 or so distinct CDR3 sequences, around a third being singletons. The source of this sequence is a male donor with ankylosing spondylitis. Sequenced sample: synovial fluid, either unsorted or a sorted T cell fraction (not recorded which).

The CDR3 DNA is TGCAGTGCTAGAAGCCTAGCGGTCTACAATGAGCAGTTCTTC. Protein product: CSARSLAVYNEQFF. V is TRBV20-1 and J is TRBJ2-1; 7 bases are shared with TRBD2. Per the germline V gene, CDR1 is DFQATT and CDR2 is SNEGSKA (reference sequence). The V segment lost 2 bases and the J segment 3 bases; nucleotides outside the gene matches: 4. The CDR3 runs to 14 residues.